The clone carrying this T cell receptor beta chain was detected once. What it recognizes is unknown. Sequencing used immunoSEQ multiplex PCR; TCRdb keeps in-frame clones, though not all of them. The sample lists around 100,000 clones, roughly nine tenths occurring once. The data derive from a study of identifying expanded T cells in peripheral blood. Overall study results and limits: Approximately two-week clone count variance significantly increased as total template count grew.

The germline gives CDR1 DFQATT, CDR2 SNEGSKA (reference sequence). The CDR3 runs to 11 residues. V lost 4 bases to trimming and J lost 4 bases, with 7 bases between them. During the collection period, no donor immune events like infections were recorded. The sequenced sample was blood. The TCR comes from a person aged 18 to 75 in good health. The genes are TRBV20-1 and TRBJ1-2; no clear D. In DNA form, the CDR3 reads TGCAGTGCTACGGACGGCTATGGCTACACCTTC. Its protein product is CSATDGYGYTF.